The sequence of this T cell receptor (beta chain) was determined in a study of cytomegalovirus exposure and HLA in healthy donors. This CDR3 spans 14 amino acids. Germline-derived CDR1 and CDR2 are SEHNR and FQNEAQ (reference sequence). Trimming cost V 1 base and J 7 bases, with 13 bases left between them. The PCR ran on 60 Vbeta and 13 Jbeta primers. Using immunoSEQ multiplex PCR, the repertoire was profiled, and TCRdb retains in-frame clones only, with some absent. Of about 100,000 clones listed, about four fifths are singletons. The specimen sequenced was PBMCs. The clonotype comes from a woman aged 40 to 49 in good health and CMV-seronegative. The rearrangement joins TRBV7-9 to TRBJ2-5; D is unresolved. Here the CDR3 reads CASSLVSGLGTQYF. In DNA, the CDR3 is TGTGCCAGCAGCTTAGTTTCTGGCCTTGGGACCCAGTACTTC.